The T cell receptor (beta chain) described here comes from a study of blood T cells in healthy people across ages. A sample-barcoded 5' primer and a J-beta primer mix were used in a second PCR of roughly 7 to 12 cycles. MiXCR, applied by TCRdb to the 5' RACE reads, yields one record per CDR3 protein. Seen here are some 760,000 distinct CDR3 sequences, approximately 25% observed once, and the top ten hold under 10%. This clonotype was seen more than once but under ten times. These data were likewise used in another study, on T cells of mothers and their children.

This receptor was obtained from a boy between 5 and 17 years old in good health. The sequencing sample was made of blood.

CDR3: CASSQWSGTFNEQFF. CDR3 DNA: TGTGCCAGCAGCCAATGGTCCGGGACTTTCAATGAGCAGTTCTTC. The chain joins TRBV3-1 to TRBJ2-7, with D possibly TRBD2 on 6 matching bases. The J call is uncertain, as TRBJ2-1 better fits the DNA end. The CDR3 runs 15 residues. Per the germline V gene, CDR1 is LGHDT and CDR2 is YNNKEL (reference sequence).